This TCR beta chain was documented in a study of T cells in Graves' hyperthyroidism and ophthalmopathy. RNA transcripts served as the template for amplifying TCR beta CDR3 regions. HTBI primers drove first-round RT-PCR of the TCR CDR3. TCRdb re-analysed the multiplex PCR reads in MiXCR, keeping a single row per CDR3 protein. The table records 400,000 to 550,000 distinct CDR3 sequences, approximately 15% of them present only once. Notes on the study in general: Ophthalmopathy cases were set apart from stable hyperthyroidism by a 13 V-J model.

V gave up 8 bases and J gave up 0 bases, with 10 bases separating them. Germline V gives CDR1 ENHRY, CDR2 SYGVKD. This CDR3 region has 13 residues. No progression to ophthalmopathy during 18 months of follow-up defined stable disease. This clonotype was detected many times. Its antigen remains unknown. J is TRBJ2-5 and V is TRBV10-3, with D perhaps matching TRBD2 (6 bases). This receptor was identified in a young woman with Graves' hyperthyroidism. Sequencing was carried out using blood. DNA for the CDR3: TGTGCCATCGGGCGGGGAGACCAAGAGACCCAGTACTTC. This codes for CAIGRGDQETQYF.